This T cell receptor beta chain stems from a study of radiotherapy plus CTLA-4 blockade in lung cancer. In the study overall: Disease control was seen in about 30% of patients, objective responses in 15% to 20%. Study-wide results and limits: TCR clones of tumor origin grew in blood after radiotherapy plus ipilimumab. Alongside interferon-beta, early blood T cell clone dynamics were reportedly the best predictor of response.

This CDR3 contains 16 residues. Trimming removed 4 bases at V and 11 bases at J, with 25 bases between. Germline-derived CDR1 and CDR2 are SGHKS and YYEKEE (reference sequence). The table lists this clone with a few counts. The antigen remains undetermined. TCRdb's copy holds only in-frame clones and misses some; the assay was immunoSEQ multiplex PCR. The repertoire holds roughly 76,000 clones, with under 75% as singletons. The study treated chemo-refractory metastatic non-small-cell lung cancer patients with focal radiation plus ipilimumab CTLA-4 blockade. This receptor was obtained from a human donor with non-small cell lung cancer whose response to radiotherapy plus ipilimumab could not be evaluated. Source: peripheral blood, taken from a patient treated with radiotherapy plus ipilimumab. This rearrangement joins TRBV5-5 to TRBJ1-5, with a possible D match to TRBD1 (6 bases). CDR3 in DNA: TGTGCCAGCAGCCCATTAGGCGGACAGCCGTCAGGGGCCCAGCATTTT. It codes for CASSPLGGQPSGAQHF.